The 30 T cell receptor beta chains presented below share a single source sample, sequenced in a study of blood T cell repertoires in COVID-19. Here immunoSEQ multiplex PCR was the method, and the copy in TCRdb shows in-frame clones only, minus some. Among a few hundred thousand clones listed, around 90% were seen once. The sequencing input was PBMCs or T cells enriched from blood (not recorded which). These receptors were taken from a man aged 18-30 years who had recovered from COVID-19.

This clone was counted between two and nine times. The same CDR3 is also encoded by other DNA sequences in this sample. The V and J genes are TRBV7-8 and TRBJ1-1, with 9 bases matching TRBD1. Germline CDR1 and CDR2: SGHVS and FQNEAQ. CDR3 length: 13 amino acids. V was clipped by 3 bases and J by 5 bases; unmatched bases: 1. The CDR3 bases are TGTGCCAGCAGCTTGACAGGGGGGACTGAAGCTTTCTTT. Protein sequence: CASSLTGGTEAFF.

This rearrangement joins TRBV21-1 to TRBJ2-3; the tabulated D call, TRBD1, remains unverified against the DNA. TRBV21-1 is a documented pseudogene. This CDR3 region has 13 residues. CDR3 bases: TGTGCCAGCAGCAAAGACAGGGCAGATACGCAGTATTTT. Encoded protein: CASSKDRADTQYF.

This chain joins TRBV4-2 and TRBJ2-1, with TRBD2 matching over 16 bases. CDR1 and CDR2 from the germline V gene are LGHNA and YNFKEQ. The CDR3 sequence is 17 residues long. The junction had 1 base not matched to a gene; V was cut back by 4 bases and J by 1 base. As DNA, the CDR3 is TGTGCCAGCAGCCCGGGACTAGCGGGGGGGTCCTACAATGAGCAGTTCTTC. This sequence encodes CASSPGLAGGSYNEQFF.

This clone is a singleton in its sample. The same CDR3 is also encoded by other DNA sequences in this sample. This rearrangement joins TRBV28 to TRBJ1-5, with 9 bases identical to TRBD1. J was trimmed by 3 bases and V by 6 bases; bases with no gene match: 6. The length of the CDR3 is 15 residues. Germline V gene sequence: CDR1 MDHEN, CDR2 SYDVKM. The CDR3 here is CASSSGQGNNQPQHF. DNA for the CDR3: TGTGCCAGCAGCTCGGGACAGGGAAACAATCAGCCCCAGCATTTT.

The genes are TRBV28 and TRBJ2-2; 9 bases align to TRBD1. CDR1 and CDR2 (germline): MDHEN, SYDVKM. The CDR3 loop spans 15 amino acids. V gave up 3 bases and J gave up 4 bases; unmatched junction bases: 3. The CDR3 loop reads CASSLLQGATGELFF. As DNA, the CDR3 is TGTGCCAGCAGTTTGCTACAGGGGGCCACCGGGGAGCTGTTTTTT.

This clone was counted a single time. This specimen includes other DNA sequences encoding the same CDR3. The chain recombines TRBV7-3 with TRBJ1-1; 9 nucleotides agree with TRBD1. CDR3 length: 14 amino acids. V lost 1 base and J lost 4; bases outside the gene matches: 1. Germline assignment: CDR1 SGHTA and CDR2 FQGTGA. For the CDR3, the DNA is TGTGCCAGCAGCTTAAAGGGACAGGGCACTGAAGCTTTCTTT. It yields the protein CASSLKGQGTEAFF.

The rearrangement links TRBV19 to TRBJ1-2; D perhaps matches TRBD1 (5 bases). Trimming removed 3 bases from V and 10 bases from J, with 15 bases in between. In germline, CDR1 is LNHDA, CDR2 SQIVND (reference sequence). This CDR3 is 13 amino acids long. The CDR3 sequence: CASSIGQGVDYTF. The CDR3 nucleotides read TGTGCCAGTAGTATCGGGCAGGGCGTTGACTACACCTTC.

The genes are TRBV28 and TRBJ2-7; TRBD2 agrees at 7 bases. CDR3 length equals 11 residues. Germline loops: CDR1 MDHEN, CDR2 SYDVKM. The ends lost 8 bases at V and 6 bases at J; junction bases unmatched: 4. Written as DNA, the CDR3 is TGTGCCAGCGGTCGCGGGGGCGAGCAGTACTTC. Its translation: CASGRGGEQYF.

The chain recombines TRBV19 with TRBJ1-5; no clear D. CDR1 LNHDA and CDR2 SQIVND come from the germline V gene (reference sequence). The CDR3 length is 12 residues. The ends were cut back, 11 bases at V and 3 bases at J, with 11 bases in the middle. As DNA, the CDR3 is TGTGCCGTTCGGGAAGCCAATCAGCCCCAGCATTTT. Amino acid sequence: CAVREANQPQHF.

V is TRBV5-1 and J is TRBJ2-1; TRBD2 matches at 13 bases. The germline CDR1 and CDR2 sequences are SGHRS and YFSETQ. Germline trimming cut 1 base from V and 5 bases from J; bases unmatched to any gene: 6. The CDR3 has 17 amino acids. CDR3 bases: TGCGCCAGCAGCTTGAAGACTAGCGGGGGGCCAAACAATGAGCAGTTCTTC. It translates to CASSLKTSGGPNNEQFF.

The chain couples TRBV7-8 to TRBJ1-3; tentatively, D is TRBD1 (5 bases). The CDR3 length is 16 residues. Germline-derived CDR1 and CDR2 are SGHVS and FQNEAQ. V was trimmed by 5 bases and J by 3 bases, leaving 17 bases between them. The CDR3 loop reads CASSPGDSLGGNTIYF. Here the CDR3 DNA reads TGTGCCAGCAGCCCCGGCGACAGCCTTGGTGGAAACACCATATATTTT.

The gene calls are TRBV28 and TRBJ1-1; 8 positions match TRBD1. CDR3 length: 15 residues. Germline CDR1 is MDHEN and CDR2 is SYDVKM. V trimming: 3 bases; J trimming: 5 bases; junction bases outside the gene matches: 8. CDR3 nucleotide sequence: TGTGCCAGCAGTTTTTCAGGGGGCGGTGAAACTGAAGCTTTCTTT. Encoded protein: CASSFSGGGETEAFF.

This clone was detected a few times. The chain employs TRBV7-3 and TRBJ2-2, with TRBD2 matching over 9 bases. This CDR3 comprises 15 residues. Germline V gene lookup returns CDR1 SGHTA and CDR2 FQGTGA. V was pared by 1 base and J by 4 bases, with 1 base of the junction left unmatched. The CDR3 nucleotides are TGTGCCAGCAGCTTAAATAGCGGGAGCACCGGGGAGCTGTTTTTT. Protein product: CASSLNSGSTGELFF.

The chain recombines TRBV28 with TRBJ1-2, with 7 bases lining up with TRBD1. The length of the CDR3 is 15 residues. The V segment lost 3 bases and the J segment 4 bases; nucleotides outside the gene matches: 8. Germline V gene data show CDR1 as MDHEN and CDR2 as SYDVKM. Here the CDR3 DNA reads TGTGCCAGCAGTTTGGACTCCCCAGGGGGCTATGGCTACACCTTC. It specifies CASSLDSPGGYGYTF.

The chain uses TRBV27 and TRBJ1-1; 7 positions agree with TRBD1. V gave up 5 bases and J gave up 4 bases; unmatched junction bases: 7. This CDR3 is built from 14 residues. Per germline, CDR1 MNHEY and CDR2 SMNVEV (reference sequence). CDR3 sequence reads: CASSKDRSGTEAFF. CDR3 nucleotides: TGTGCCAGCAGTAAGGACAGGTCGGGCACTGAAGCTTTCTTT.

The V and J genes are TRBV5-4 and TRBJ1-1; 7 nucleotides match TRBD1. The CDR3 has 15 residues. The junction had 4 bases not matched to a gene; V was cut back by 0 bases and J by 2 bases. Looked up from germline, CDR1 is SGHNT and CDR2 is YYREEE (reference sequence). The CDR3 DNA reads TGTGCCAGCAGCTTGGGCCGGACAGGTAACACTGAAGCTTTCTTT. Amino acid sequence: CASSLGRTGNTEAFF.

V is TRBV4-1 and J is TRBJ2-2, with 12 bases lining up with TRBD2. V lost 4 bases, J lost 3 bases, and 6 bases stayed unmatched. The CDR3 totals 17 residues. Germline-derived CDR1 and CDR2 are MGHRA and YSYEKL. CDR3 bases: TGCGCCAGCAGCCTACTGAGACTAGCGGGGGACACCGGGGAGCTGTTTTTT. Encoded protein: CASSLLRLAGDTGELFF.

The V call is TRBV10-3, the J call TRBJ2-2; D may be TRBD1 (6 bases). The CDR3 has 15 residues. Trimming pared 6 bases from V and 1 base from J, leaving 12 bases between. CDR1 and CDR2 (germline): ENHRY, SYGVKD. The CDR3 is CAISTGPQNTGELFF. The CDR3 DNA follows: TGTGCCATCAGCACAGGGCCGCAGAACACCGGGGAGCTGTTTTTT.

The V call is TRBV11-2, the J call TRBJ2-1, with 9 bases identical to TRBD2. The CDR3 is 15 residues long. Germline CDR1 is SGHAT and CDR2 is FQNNGV. After removal of 6 bases from V and 3 bases from J, the junction contained 6 bases not matched to a gene. The DNA for the CDR3 is TGTGCCAGCAGGAGAGCGGGAGGTCGCTACAATGAGCAGTTCTTC. This codes for CASRRAGGRYNEQFF.

The chain joins TRBV9 to TRBJ2-2; TRBD2 aligns across 9 bases. The CDR3 extends over 15 amino acids. Per germline, CDR1 SGDLS and CDR2 YYNGEE. J was trimmed by 1 base and V by 5 bases; bases with no gene match: 3. The DNA for the CDR3 is TGTGCCAGCAGGGCTAGCGGGGAGAACACCGGGGAGCTGTTTTTT. It yields the protein CASRASGENTGELFF. Together with reference TRBV9 and TRBJ2-2, the CDR3 gives the full variable domain: DSGVTQTPKHLITATGQRVTLRCSPRSGDLSVYWYQQSLDQGLQFLIQYYNGEERAKGNILERFSAQQFPDLHSELNLSSLELGDSALYFCASRASGENTGELFFGEGSRLTVL.

The chain links TRBV12-5 to TRBJ1-2, with a possible D match to TRBD1 (6 bases). CDR1 is LGHNT and CDR2 is FRNRAP in the germline V gene. This CDR3 has 14 amino acids. Trimming took 5 bases from V and 0 from J, leaving 10 bases between them. The CDR3 DNA is TGTGCTAGTGGTGTGGACAGAACTAACTATGGCTACACCTTC. Protein sequence: CASGVDRTNYGYTF.

The rearrangement uses TRBV2 and TRBJ1-5; no clear D. Germline V gene lookup returns CDR1 SNHLY and CDR2 FYNNEI. There are 14 residues in the CDR3. The germline V and J ends were trimmed by 1 base and 1 base, with 5 bases remaining between them. CDR3 coding DNA: TGTGCCAGCAGTGAAGTCAGGAGCAATCAGCCCCAGCATTTT. Its protein product is CASSEVRSNQPQHF.

This clone showed up just once. The chain uses TRBV10-3 and TRBJ2-7, with 7 bases that match TRBD2. Germline-derived CDR1 and CDR2 are ENHRY and SYGVKD. The V gene end was trimmed by 8 bases and the J gene end by 0 bases; junction bases not matched to a gene: 4. The CDR3 length is 13 residues. CDR3 residues: CAISTSDSYEQYF. CDR3 bases: TGTGCCATCTCCACTAGCGACTCCTACGAGCAGTACTTC.

This rearrangement joins TRBV10-3 to TRBJ1-4; 8 nucleotides align to TRBD1. The germline gives CDR1 ENHRY, CDR2 SYGVKD. Losses at the gene ends were 6 bases for V and 6 bases for J; bases not matched to a gene: 6. The CDR3 has 14 residues. The CDR3 reads CAISGQGADEKLFF. As DNA, the CDR3 is TGTGCCATCAGCGGACAGGGAGCTGATGAAAAACTGTTTTTT.

The V call is TRBV2, the J call TRBJ1-3; possible D gene TRBD1, 6 bases. This CDR3 comprises 16 residues. With 1 base removed from V and 2 bases from J, the gap between germline ends came to 12 bases. CDR1 is SNHLY, CDR2 FYNNEI, per germline. This chain's CDR3 is CASSEDRAPTGNTIYF. In nucleotides, the CDR3 is TGTGCCAGCAGTGAAGACAGGGCCCCTACTGGAAACACCATATATTTT.

This chain links TRBV11-2 with TRBJ1-2, with TRBD1 as a possible D gene (5 bases). Germline CDR1 is SGHAT and CDR2 is FQNNGV. The CDR3 runs 15 residues. The ends were cut back, 3 bases at V and 0 bases at J, with 11 bases in the middle. CDR3 coding DNA: TGTGCCAGCAGCTTCGAACCAGGGACTAACTATGGCTACACCTTC. It specifies CASSFEPGTNYGYTF.

The CDR3 nucleotides read TGCGCCAGCAAGATGGGGACAGGGCAAACTGAAGCTTTCTTT. This sequence encodes CASKMGTGQTEAFF. The rearrangement links TRBV10-2 to TRBJ1-1; TRBD1 matches at 9 bases. J was trimmed by 5 bases and V by 7 bases; bases with no gene match: 8. The germline gives CDR1 WSHSY, CDR2 SAAADI. The CDR3 contains 14 residues.

V is TRBV12-3 or TRBV12-4 and J is TRBJ1-5, with D unresolved. This CDR3 region has 13 residues. V was shortened by 3 bases and J by 5 bases, with 8 bases between the two germline ends. In DNA form, the CDR3 reads TGTGCCAGCAGTTTCGGTCCCGATCAGCCCCAGCATTTT. Protein: CASSFGPDQPQHF.

The chain recombines TRBV5-1 with TRBJ2-1; tentative D call: TRBD2 (6 bases). The V gene lost 0 bases and the J gene lost 8 bases, with 18 bases spanning the gap. The CDR3 consists of 16 residues. Germline V lookup: CDR1 SGHRS, CDR2 YFSETQ. The CDR3 DNA sequence: TGCGCCAGCAGCTTGGGGGACTCAGTATTCATCGATGAGCAGTTCTTC. Amino acid sequence: CASSLGDSVFIDEQFF.

This clone has only one observation. The CDR3 here is CASSLPGQAYNEQFF. The CDR3 DNA reads as TGTGCCAGCAGCCTACCGGGACAGGCGTACAATGAGCAGTTCTTC. The rearrangement uses TRBV7-3 and TRBJ2-1; 8 bases fit TRBD1. The junction had 7 bases not matched to a gene; V was cut back by 5 bases and J by 4 bases. The V gene's germline CDR1 is SGHTA and CDR2 FQGTGA. The CDR3 length is 15 residues. Full variable domain (rest looked up from reference TRBV7-3 and TRBJ2-1): GAGVSQTPSNKVTEKGKYVELRCDPISGHTALYWYRQSLGQGPEFLIYFQGTGAADDSGLPNDRFFAVRPEGSVSTLKIQRTERGDSAVYLCASSLPGQAYNEQFFGPGTRLTVL.